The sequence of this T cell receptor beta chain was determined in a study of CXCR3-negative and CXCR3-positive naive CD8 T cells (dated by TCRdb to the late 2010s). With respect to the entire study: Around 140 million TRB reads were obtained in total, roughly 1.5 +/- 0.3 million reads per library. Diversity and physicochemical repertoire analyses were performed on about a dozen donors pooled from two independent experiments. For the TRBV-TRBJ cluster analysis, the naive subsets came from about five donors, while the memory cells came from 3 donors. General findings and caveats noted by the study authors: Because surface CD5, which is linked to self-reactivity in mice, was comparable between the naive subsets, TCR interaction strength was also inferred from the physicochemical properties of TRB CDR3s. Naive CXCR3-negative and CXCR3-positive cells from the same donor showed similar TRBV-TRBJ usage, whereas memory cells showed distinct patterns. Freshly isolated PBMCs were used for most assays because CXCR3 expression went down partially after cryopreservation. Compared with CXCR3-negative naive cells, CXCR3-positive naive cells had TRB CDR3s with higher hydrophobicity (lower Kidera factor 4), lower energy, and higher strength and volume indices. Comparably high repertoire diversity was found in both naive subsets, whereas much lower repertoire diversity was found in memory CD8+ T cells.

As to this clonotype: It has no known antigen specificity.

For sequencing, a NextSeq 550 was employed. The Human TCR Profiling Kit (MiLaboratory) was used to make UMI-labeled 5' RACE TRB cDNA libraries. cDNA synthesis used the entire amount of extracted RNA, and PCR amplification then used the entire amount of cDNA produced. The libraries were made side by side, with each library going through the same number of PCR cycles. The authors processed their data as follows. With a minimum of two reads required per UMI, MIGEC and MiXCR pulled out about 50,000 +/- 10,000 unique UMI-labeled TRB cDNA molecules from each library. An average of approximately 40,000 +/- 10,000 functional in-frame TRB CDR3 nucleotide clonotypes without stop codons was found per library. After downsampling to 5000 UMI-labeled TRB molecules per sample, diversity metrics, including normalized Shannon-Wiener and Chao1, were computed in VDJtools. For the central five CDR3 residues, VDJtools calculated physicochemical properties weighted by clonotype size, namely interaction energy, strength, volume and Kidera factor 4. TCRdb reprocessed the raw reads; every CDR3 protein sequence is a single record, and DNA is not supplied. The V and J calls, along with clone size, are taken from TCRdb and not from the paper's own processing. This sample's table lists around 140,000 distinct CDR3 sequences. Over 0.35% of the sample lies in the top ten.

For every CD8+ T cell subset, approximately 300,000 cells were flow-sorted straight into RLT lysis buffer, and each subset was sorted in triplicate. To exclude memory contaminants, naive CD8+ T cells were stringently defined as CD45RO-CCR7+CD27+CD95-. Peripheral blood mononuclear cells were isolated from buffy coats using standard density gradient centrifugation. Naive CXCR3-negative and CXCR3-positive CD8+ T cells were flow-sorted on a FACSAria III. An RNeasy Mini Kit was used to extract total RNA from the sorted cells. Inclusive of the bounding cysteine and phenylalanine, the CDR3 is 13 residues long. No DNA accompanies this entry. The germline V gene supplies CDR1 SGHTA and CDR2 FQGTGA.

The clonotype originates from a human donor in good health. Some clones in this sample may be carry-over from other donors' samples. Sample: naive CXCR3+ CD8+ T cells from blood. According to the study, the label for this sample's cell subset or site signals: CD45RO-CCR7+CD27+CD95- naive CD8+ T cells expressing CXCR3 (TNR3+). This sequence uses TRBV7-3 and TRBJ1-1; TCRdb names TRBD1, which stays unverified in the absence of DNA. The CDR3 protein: CASSPWGGTEAFF.